These 10 T cell receptor beta chains share one sample of origin, sequenced in a study of regulatory T cells in long-lasting Graves disease. Combining iRepertoire HTBI primers with Arm-PCR of CDR3 regions, the authors built TCR beta libraries. Via MiXCR, TCRdb re-called the multiplex PCR reads, giving one row per CDR3 protein. Of approximately 440,000 distinct CDR3 sequences detected, 23% appear once; the ten largest clones hold about a quarter. Time point given: persistent/refractory GD, antithyroid drugs over 5 years with positive TRAb. Researchers made the TCR library from RNA that was extracted from PBMCs. This specimen consisted of peripheral blood mononuclear cells (PBMCs), obtained when the disease was refractory, from a patient treated with antithyroid drugs. Receptors originate from a female donor with Graves disease.

The table lists this clonotype with a few counts. The rearrangement joins TRBV2 to TRBJ1-2; possibly TRBD1 for D (6 bases). CDR3 size: 15 residues. V gave up 2 bases and J gave up 1 base, with 11 bases separating them. The germline CDR1 and CDR2 sequences are SNHLY and FYNNEI. The CDR3 nucleotides read TGTGCCAGCAGTGAACGAGGGGGTTTTAACTATGGCTACACCTTC. Protein product: CASSERGGFNYGYTF.

The V gene is TRBV25-1, the J gene TRBJ2-7; possible D gene TRBD2, 6 bases. This CDR3 spans 11 amino acids. V was pared by 2 bases and J by 7 bases, with 6 bases between. Per germline, CDR1 MGHDK and CDR2 SYGVNS. CDR3 sequence reads: CASSEGGEQYF. The CDR3 DNA sequence: TGTGCCAGCAGTGAAGGGGGGGAGCAGTACTTC.

This clonotype was observed at least ten times. The chain combines TRBV15 with TRBJ1-5; D perhaps matches TRBD1 (5 bases). The CDR3 is made up of 14 amino acids. V was shortened by 7 bases and J by 4 bases, with 14 bases between the two germline ends. Looked up from germline, CDR1 is LNHNV and CDR2 is YYDKDF (reference sequence). The CDR3 reads CATTTGTGNQPQHF. The CDR3 DNA sequence: TGTGCCACCACCACCGGGACTGGAAATCAGCCCCAGCATTTT. Based on the CDR3 plus reference TRBV15 and TRBJ1-5, the full variable domain is DAMVIQNPRYQVTQFGKPVTLSCSQTLNHNVMYWYQQKSSQAPKLLFHYYDKDFNNEADTPDNFQSRRPNTSFCFLDIRSPGLGDTAMYLCATTTGTGNQPQHFGDGTRLSIL.

The rearrangement links TRBV3-1 to TRBJ2-6, with 10 bases lining up with TRBD1. Trimming removed 3 bases from V and 5 bases from J; junction bases left unmatched: 10. This CDR3 has 18 amino acids. Germline CDR1 reads LGHDT; CDR2 reads YNNKEL (reference sequence). Here the CDR3 reads CASSHGGTGAARANVLTF. CDR3 in DNA: TGTGCCAGCAGCCACGGGGGGACAGGGGCTGCGAGGGCCAACGTCCTGACTTTC. Based on the CDR3 plus reference TRBV3-1 and TRBJ2-6, the full variable domain is DTAVSQTPKYLVTQMGNDKSIKCEQNLGHDTMYWYKQDSKKFLKIMFSYNNKELIINETVPNRFSPKSPDKAHLNLHINSLELGDSAVYFCASSHGGTGAARANVLTFGAGSRLTVL.

This clonotype was found many times. V and J are TRBV20-1 and TRBJ1-4; D gene unclear. CDR1 and CDR2 (germline): DFQATT, SNEGSKA (reference sequence). The V end was cut by 2 bases, the J end by 4 bases, with 8 bases between. There are 13 residues in the CDR3. The CDR3: CSARLGSNEKLFF. The CDR3 DNA reads as TGCAGTGCTAGACTGGGCAGTAATGAAAAACTGTTTTTT.

This chain connects TRBV10-3 to TRBJ1-1; D might be TRBD1 (5 bases). Between the trimmed V and J ends, which lost 2 bases and 3 bases, there was a span of 16 bases. The CDR3 loop spans 16 amino acids. Germline V lookup: CDR1 ENHRY, CDR2 SYGVKD. CDR3 protein: CAISETRGKGYTEAFF. The CDR3 nucleotides read TGTGCCATCAGTGAGACGCGGGGGAAAGGGTACACTGAAGCTTTCTTT.

The chain combines TRBV7-6 with TRBJ2-7, with a weak D call TRBD1 (7 bases). The germline V and J ends were trimmed by 5 bases and 3 bases, with 17 bases remaining between them. The CDR3 contains 15 residues. From germline, CDR1 is SGHVS and CDR2 FNYEAQ. The CDR3 DNA reads as TGTGCCAGCAGCCCAGGGGGGCTTTTGCTCTACGAGCAGTACTTC. This codes for CASSPGGLLLYEQYF.

This clonotype was found many times. V usage is TRBV28 and J usage is TRBJ1-1; D is uncertain. V was trimmed by 2 bases and J by 6 bases, leaving 10 bases between them. Per the germline V gene, CDR1 is MDHEN and CDR2 is SYDVKM. The CDR3 is made up of 13 amino acids. The CDR3 coding sequence is TGTGCCAGCAGTTTAGTAGGGAATGCTGAAGCTTTCTTT. This sequence encodes CASSLVGNAEAFF.

This clonotype was recorded many times. The CDR3 DNA follows: TGCAGTGCTAGAGATAATCTGGGCTATGGCTACACCTTC. It is translated as CSARDNLGYGYTF. The rearrangement joins TRBV20-1 to TRBJ1-2; D unclear. The CDR3 sequence is 13 residues long. V lost 0 bases to trimming and J lost 4 bases, with 9 bases between them. Germline assignment: CDR1 DFQATT and CDR2 SNEGSKA (reference sequence).

The sample holds a few counts of this clonotype. The V gene is TRBV20-1, the J gene TRBJ2-6; tentative D call: TRBD2 (6 bases). CDR1 is DFQATT, CDR2 SNEGSKA, per germline (reference sequence). Trimming removed 3 bases at V and 0 bases at J, with 6 bases between. The CDR3 has 14 amino acids. CDR3 DNA: TGCAGTGCTAGTAGCGGCTCTGGGGCCAACGTCCTGACTTTC. Translating it yields CSASSGSGANVLTF.